Following are 7 T cell receptor beta chains from one sample sequenced in a study of neurological immune-mediated disorders. TCRdb re-analysed the 5' RACE reads in MiXCR, keeping a single row per CDR3 protein. The table lists about 44,000 distinct CDR3 sequences, under 25% of them singletons. Sample time point: technical triplicate 3. Sequenced: PBMCs. The receptor source for this set is a man aged 55 to 69 with HTLV-1-associated myelopathy (HAM/TSP).

This clonotype was seen at least ten times. The chain has TRBV5-1 and TRBJ2-3, with D perhaps being TRBD1 or TRBD2 (5 bases each). V lost 4 bases and J 6 bases, leaving 15 bases between the germline ends. Looked up from germline, CDR1 is SGHRS and CDR2 is YFSETQ. CDR3 length: 14 amino acids. CDR3 nucleotide sequence: TGCGCCAGCAGCGACGGGGCGTCGGCGGATACGCAGTATTTT. Encoded protein: CASSDGASADTQYF.

The table lists this clonotype with many counts. This chain links TRBV5-1 with TRBJ2-5, with D possibly being TRBD1 (6 bases). Germline V lookup: CDR1 SGHRS, CDR2 YFSETQ. The CDR3 has 15 residues. V was shortened by 2 bases and J by 4 bases, with 15 bases between the two germline ends. This CDR3 is CASSLQGSDRETQYF. Here the CDR3 DNA reads TGCGCCAGCAGCTTACAGGGTTCGGACCGAGAGACCCAGTACTTC.

This clonotype was seen repeatedly, ten times or more. The chain uses TRBV20-1 and TRBJ2-7; D is unresolved. V lost 0 bases and J lost 6, with 12 bases in between. Germline V lookup: CDR1 DFQATT, CDR2 SNEGSKA (reference sequence). The CDR3 runs to 13 residues. CDR3 sequence (DNA): TGCAGTGCTAGAGACCTCAGATGGGGCGAGCAGTACTTC. Translating it yields CSARDLRWGEQYF.

Many counts were recorded for this clonotype. The J gene is TRBJ1-6, the V gene TRBV9; TRBD1 is a possible D gene (6 bases). V was pared by 3 bases and J by 7 bases, with 11 bases between. The CDR3 sequence is 14 residues long. Germline V gene sequence: CDR1 SGDLS, CDR2 YYNGEE. The CDR3, as DNA: TGTGCCAGCAGCGGACAGGTGGAGAATTCACCCCTCCACTTT. Its protein is CASSGQVENSPLHF. The full variable domain, in which reference TRBV9 and TRBJ1-6 provide the parts outside the CDR3, is DSGVTQTPKHLITATGQRVTLRCSPRSGDLSVYWYQQSLDQGLQFLIQYYNGEERAKGNILERFSAQQFPDLHSELNLSSLELGDSALYFCASSGQVENSPLHFGNGTRLTVT.

This clonotype showed up many times. The rearrangement uses TRBV6-6 and TRBJ2-1; 11 positions agree with TRBD2. Germline loops: CDR1 MNHNY, CDR2 SVGAGI (reference sequence). CDR3 length equals 19 residues. CDR3 sequence: CLTGGGLADLRGFYNEQFF. For the CDR3, the DNA is TGTCTAACTGGGGGGGGACTAGCGGACCTAAGGGGCTTTTACAATGAGCAGTTCTTC.

This clonotype was detected many times. The chain uses TRBV10-3 and TRBJ2-1, with D maybe TRBD1 (5 bases). V was shortened by 3 bases and J by 9 bases, with 15 bases between the two germline ends. Looked up from germline, CDR1 is ENHRY and CDR2 is SYGVKD. The CDR3 spans 14 residues. The DNA of the CDR3 is TGTGCCATCAGTGACCCGGACAACCCCGCTGAGCAGTTCTTC. This encodes CAISDPDNPAEQFF.

This clonotype was counted ten times or more. The chain joins TRBV12-3 or TRBV12-4 to TRBJ2-1, with 8 bases fitting TRBD1. The CDR3 is 11 residues long. V was pared by 6 bases and J by 14 bases, with 6 bases of the junction left unmatched. The CDR3 reads CASRAGGGKFF. CDR3 DNA: TGTGCCAGCAGGGCAGGGGGCGGGAAGTTCTTC.